This is a list of T cell receptor beta chains from one sample in a study of long-term antiretroviral therapy in people with HIV. Assay used: immunoSEQ multiplex PCR; TCRdb lists only in-frame clones, some missing. Of approximately 19,000 clones detected, 60% to 85% appear once; the ten largest clones hold around 6.6%. The sample consisted of unsorted PBMCs, taken at the start of antiretroviral therapy, before treatment. The receptors originated from a man aged 18 to 30 with HIV. Both conserved end residues are part of each CDR3. Each record gives: J gene, V gene, D gene, CDR3 DNA, CDR3 protein. A D gene is named only where the DNA matches it firmly.

TRBJ2-5,TRBV10-3,NA,TGTGCCATCGGAGGGGGTGCCCGGCCGCTGGAGACCCAGTACTTC,CAIGGGARPLETQYF
TRBJ1-1,TRBV11-2,TRBD1,TGTGCCAGCAGGGGGGAGACAGGGCTTGAAGCTTTCTTT,CASRGETGLEAFF
TRBJ2-7,TRBV5-5,NA,TGTGCCAGCAGGGAAAGGGGGACTTCATCCTACGAGCAGTACTTC,CASRERGTSSYEQYF
TRBJ2-1,TRBV7-6,TRBD1,TGTGCCAGCAGCCGGGGACAGACCTACAATGAGCAGTTCTTC,CASSRGQTYNEQFF
TRBJ1-5,TRBV20-1,NA,TGCAGTGCCAGAGGTGGTCAGCCCCAGCATTTT,CSARGGQPQHF
TRBJ2-3,TRBV19,NA,TGTGCCAGTAAAGATCTGGGGTTCGCAGATACGCAGTATTTT,CASKDLGFADTQYF
TRBJ1-1,TRBV29-1,NA,TGCAGCGCCCTAACGAACACTGAAGCTTTCTTT,CSALTNTEAFF
TRBJ2-1,TRBV23-1,NA,TGCGCCAGCAGCCCGGGACTGCCCTACGCCCCTCGCTCCAATGAGCAGTTCTTC,CASSPGLPYAPRSNEQFF
TRBJ1-1,TRBV6-6,NA,TGTGCCAGCAGTCGGGGGATCGACACTGAAGCTTTCTTT,CASSRGIDTEAFF
TRBJ2-7,TRBV6-5,NA,TGTGCCAGTGGGAGCTACGAGCAGTACTTC,CASGSYEQYF
TRBJ2-3,TRBV7-9,NA,TGTGCCAGCAGCCGATCCAGGGCTCTCACAGATACGCAGTATTTT,CASSRSRALTDTQYF
TRBJ2-3,TRBV10-3,NA,TGTGCCATCAGTATTTACAGGGACCCCACAGATACGCAGTATTTT,CAISIYRDPTDTQYF
TRBJ2-1,TRBV2,NA,TGTGCCAGCAGTGGAGGAGCCGCTAAGAATGAGCAGTTCTTC,CASSGGAAKNEQFF
TRBJ1-1,TRBV19,NA,TGTGCCAGTTCCTTGGTAGGGGGAACTGAAGCTTTCTTT,CASSLVGGTEAFF
TRBJ1-5,TRBV19,TRBD1,TGTGCCAGTAATTGGAGAGGGGGCGATCAGCCCCAGCATTTT,CASNWRGGDQPQHF
TRBJ2-1,TRBV11-2,NA,TGTGCCAGCAGCTTAGTAGCCTTCTCCTACAATGAGCAGTTCTTC,CASSLVAFSYNEQFF